This TCR beta chain was obtained from a study of OX40 agonist ivuxolimab in advanced cancers. Findings and caveats of the study: Among some nonresponders, normalized T-cell clonal expansion was also low.

Germline V gene data show CDR1 as SNHLY and CDR2 as FYNNEI. V trimming: 7 bases; J trimming: 7 bases; junction bases outside the gene matches: 13. The CDR3 sequence is 14 residues long. With respect to this clone: Its specificity is unknown.

Profiled with immunoSEQ multiplex PCR; TCRdb holds only in-frame clones, not every one. The sample has around 73,000 clones, about nine tenths seen once. The chain recombines TRBV2 with TRBJ2-7; TRBD2 aligns across 7 bases. The receptor's source is an adult with an advanced solid tumor such as melanoma, head and neck, liver or kidney cancer. This material consisted of CD4+ or CD8+ T cells sorted from blood, taken in a trial of the OX40 agonist ivuxolimab. CDR3 in amino acids: CASTSRLGGGEQYF. In nucleotides, the CDR3 is TGTGCCAGCACAAGCCGTCTCGGGGGAGGGGAGCAGTACTTC.